The 16 T cell receptor beta chains given below trace back to one sample, sequenced in a study of T cell responses to AZD1222 COVID-19 vaccine. Generated by immunoSEQ multiplex PCR, the TCRdb table keeps only in-frame clones and is missing some. The profile shows 160,000 or so clones, over 90% of them singletons. The material was peripheral blood, obtained 28 days after the second AZD1222 dose. Source of these receptors: an adult who received the AZD1222 COVID-19 vaccine.

This chain joins TRBV11-3 and TRBJ2-2, with D possibly TRBD1 on 5 matching bases. V lost 3 bases to trimming and J lost 8 bases, with 10 bases between them. From germline, CDR1 is SGHNT and CDR2 YENEEA. The CDR3 runs to 13 residues. The CDR3: CASSFRVGGELFF. The CDR3 DNA reads as TGTGCCAGCAGCTTCAGGGTCGGAGGGGAGCTGTTTTTT.

The CDR3 DNA reads as TGTGCCAGCAGTCTACGATCCGGGGTTAGCAATCAGCCCCAGCATTTT. This translates into CASSLRSGVSNQPQHF. The V gene is TRBV27, the J gene TRBJ1-5, with D unresolved. This CDR3 is built from 16 residues. CDR1 and CDR2 from the germline V gene are MNHEY and SMNVEV (reference sequence). V was trimmed by 5 bases and J by 0 bases, leaving 14 bases between them.

The chain uses TRBV4-1 and TRBJ1-1, with D possibly matching TRBD1 (5 bases). The germline gives CDR1 MGHRA, CDR2 YSYEKL. The V and J ends lost 0 bases and 7 bases respectively, with 15 bases between them. The length of the CDR3 is 15 residues. CDR3 sequence: CASSQDPGWGGEAFF. The DNA of the CDR3 is TGCGCCAGCAGCCAAGATCCCGGATGGGGGGGTGAAGCTTTCTTT.

The genes are TRBV5-4 and TRBJ2-7, with D possibly being TRBD1 (6 bases). The CDR3 covers 14 residues. Germline assignment: CDR1 SGHNT and CDR2 YYREEE (reference sequence). V lost 1 base, J lost 2 bases, and 10 bases lay in between. Here the CDR3 reads CASSLSGTTYEQYF. CDR3 DNA: TGTGCCAGCAGCTTGAGTGGGACAACCTACGAGCAGTACTTC.

This rearrangement joins TRBV4-1 to TRBJ1-5, with D maybe TRBD1 (5 bases). CDR1 and CDR2 from the germline V gene are MGHRA and YSYEKL. The length of the CDR3 is 16 residues. The V end was cut by 1 base, the J end by 7 bases, with 17 bases between. The CDR3 DNA follows: TGCGCCAGCAGCCAAGTTTTCTCAGGGTATGGACAGCCCCAGCATTTT. Its translation: CASSQVFSGYGQPQHF.

J is TRBJ1-4 and V is TRBV18; weak D call: TRBD1 (5 bases). CDR3 length equals 15 residues. Deletions cut 6 bases from V and 3 bases from J, with 14 bases between. Germline CDR1 reads KGHSH; CDR2 reads LQKENI. The CDR3 DNA reads TGTGCCAGCTCTGAGGGGTCGGCTTCTAATGAAAAACTGTTTTTT. Its protein product is CASSEGSASNEKLFF. The complete variable domain, with remaining parts taken from reference TRBV18 and TRBJ1-4, reads NAGVMQNPRHLVRRRGQEARLRCSPMKGHSHVYWYRQLPEEGLKFMVYLQKENIIDESGMPKERFSAEFPKEGPSILRIQQVVRGDSAAYFCASSEGSASNEKLFFGSGTQLSVL.

The chain carries TRBV3-1 (or the pseudogene TRBV3-2) and TRBJ2-7, with D unclear. This CDR3 has 11 amino acids. CDR1 LGHDT and CDR2 YNNKEL come from the germline V gene (reference sequence). V lost 1 base, J lost 7 bases, and 5 bases lay in between. The CDR3 loop reads CASSQVQEQYF. CDR3 nucleotides: TGTGCCAGCAGCCAAGTACAAGAGCAGTACTTC.

This clone showed up just once. The V call is TRBV9, the J call TRBJ2-6, with 7 positions matching TRBD2. Germline assignment: CDR1 SGDLS and CDR2 YYNGEE. The CDR3 has 17 amino acids. V shed 0 bases, J shed 3 bases, and the junction held 6 bases outside the gene matches. The CDR3 is CASSVVMRGSGANVLTF. CDR3 sequence (DNA): TGTGCCAGCAGCGTAGTAATGCGGGGGAGTGGGGCCAACGTCCTGACTTTC.

V is TRBV6-5 and J is TRBJ1-4; TRBD1 matches 9 bases. From germline, CDR1 is MNHEY and CDR2 SVGAGI. Unmatched junction bases numbered 4, after V lost 6 bases and J lost 8 bases. The CDR3 consists of 13 residues. The DNA for the CDR3 is TGTGCCAGCAGACAGGGGGCTCAAGAAAAACTGTTTTTT. Translation gives CASRQGAQEKLFF.

The chain joins TRBV28 to TRBJ1-5; D call uncertain. V dropped 4 bases and J dropped 3 bases, with 1 base sitting between them. The length of the CDR3 is 11 residues. Germline V CDR1 and CDR2: MDHEN, SYDVKM. The CDR3 nucleotides read TGTGCCAGCAGTTACAATCAGCCCCAGCATTTT. It specifies CASSYNQPQHF.

The chain carries TRBV24-1 and TRBJ2-2, with 8 nucleotides matching TRBD1. This CDR3 spans 16 amino acids. Germline trimming cut 3 bases from V and 4 bases from J; bases unmatched to any gene: 6. Germline V gives CDR1 KGHDR, CDR2 SFDVKD. CDR3 amino acids: CATSDPGQGGTGELFF. The CDR3 DNA sequence: TGTGCCACCAGTGATCCCGGACAGGGTGGCACCGGGGAGCTGTTTTTT.

This clone has only a few counts. The chain is built from TRBV5-5 and TRBJ2-1; D unresolved. Trimming shortened V by 4 bases and J by 0 bases, and 14 bases separated the two germline ends. The CDR3 sequence is 16 residues long. Germline V gene lookup returns CDR1 SGHKS and CDR2 YYEKEE (reference sequence). DNA of the CDR3: TGTGCCAGCAGCCCCGGACGGAGTAGCTCCTACAATGAGCAGTTCTTC. This codes for CASSPGRSSSYNEQFF.

This chain uses TRBV7-6 with TRBJ2-5, with 11 bases fitting TRBD2. V gave up 5 bases and J gave up 4 bases; unmatched junction bases: 9. CDR1 and CDR2 from the germline V gene are SGHVS and FNYEAQ. This CDR3 is 16 amino acids long. This CDR3 reads CASSTLAGVRTETQYF. CDR3 sequence (DNA): TGTGCCAGCAGCACACTAGCGGGGGTGAGGACAGAGACCCAGTACTTC.

The genes are TRBV4-2 and TRBJ1-1; no definite D call. Deletions cut 6 bases from V and 1 base from J, with 12 bases between. The CDR3 is made up of 14 amino acids. CDR1 is LGHNA, CDR2 YNFKEQ, per germline. In nucleotides, the CDR3 is TGTGCCAGCAGGACTCTTAGGGCGAACACTGAAGCTTTCTTT. Residues: CASRTLRANTEAFF.

For the CDR3, the DNA is TGCGCCAGCAGCTTACCCGGGACACGGGGCTCTGGGGCCAACGTCCTGACTTTC. It translates to CASSLPGTRGSGANVLTF. The chain joins TRBV5-1 to TRBJ2-6; weak D call: TRBD1 (6 bases). V lost 2 bases and J lost 0, with 15 bases in between. Per the germline V gene, CDR1 is SGHRS and CDR2 is YFSETQ. This CDR3 comprises 18 residues.

This clone is a singleton in its sample. This chain joins TRBV30 and TRBJ1-2, with 9 bases matching TRBD1. The CDR3 length is 14 residues. V lost 5 bases, J lost 8 bases, and 12 bases stayed unmatched. CDR1 GTSNPN and CDR2 SVGIG come from the germline V gene (reference sequence). The CDR3 sequence is CAWYRDRATRGYTF. The CDR3 region has the DNA TGTGCCTGGTACCGGGACAGGGCTACGCGCGGCTACACCTTC.